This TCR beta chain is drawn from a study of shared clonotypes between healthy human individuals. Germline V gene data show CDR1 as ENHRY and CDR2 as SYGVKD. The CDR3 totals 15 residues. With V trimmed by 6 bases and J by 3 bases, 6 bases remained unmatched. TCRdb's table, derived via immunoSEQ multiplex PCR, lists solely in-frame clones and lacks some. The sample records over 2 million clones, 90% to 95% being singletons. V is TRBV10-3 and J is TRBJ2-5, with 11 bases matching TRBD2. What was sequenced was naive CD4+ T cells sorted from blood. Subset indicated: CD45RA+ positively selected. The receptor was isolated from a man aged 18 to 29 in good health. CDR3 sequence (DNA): TGTGCCATCAGGCATAGCGGGGGGGCGGAAGAGACCCAGTACTTC. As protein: CAIRHSGGAEETQYF.